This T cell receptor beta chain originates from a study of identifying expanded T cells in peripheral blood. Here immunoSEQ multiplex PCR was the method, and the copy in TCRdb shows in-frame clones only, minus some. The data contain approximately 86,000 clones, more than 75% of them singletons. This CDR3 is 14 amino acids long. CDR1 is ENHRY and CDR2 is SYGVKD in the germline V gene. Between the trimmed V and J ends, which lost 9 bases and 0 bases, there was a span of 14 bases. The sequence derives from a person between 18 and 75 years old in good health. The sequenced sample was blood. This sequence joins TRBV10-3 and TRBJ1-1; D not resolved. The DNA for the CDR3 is TGTGCCATTAGAAAAGAACTCATGAACACTGAAGCTTTCTTT. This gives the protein CAIRKELMNTEAFF.